Included here is one T cell receptor (beta chain) sequence, with context. As yet, its antigen is unknown. The donors were healthy bone marrow donors. This sample was included in a study of cytomegalovirus exposure and HLA in healthy donors. Study-wide points: Further analysis was carried out later, and it showed several of the most significant clusters appearing linked to common viral pathogens.

Primers: 60 Vbeta forward and 13 Jbeta reverse. TCRdb's copy holds only in-frame clones and misses some; the assay was immunoSEQ multiplex PCR. The sample includes around 130,000 clones, about 74% of them seen just once. V gave up 0 bases and J gave up 5 bases; unmatched junction bases: 3. Germline loops: CDR1 SGHVS, CDR2 FNYEAQ. This CDR3 region has 15 residues. This TCR was sampled from a woman in her 50s in good health and CMV-seropositive. Sequencing was carried out using PBMCs. The chain is built from TRBV7-6 and TRBJ2-3; 9 bases agree with TRBD1. The DNA of the CDR3 is TGTGCCAGCAGCTTAGCGGGACAGGGTTTAGATACGCAGTATTTT. Its translation is CASSLAGQGLDTQYF.